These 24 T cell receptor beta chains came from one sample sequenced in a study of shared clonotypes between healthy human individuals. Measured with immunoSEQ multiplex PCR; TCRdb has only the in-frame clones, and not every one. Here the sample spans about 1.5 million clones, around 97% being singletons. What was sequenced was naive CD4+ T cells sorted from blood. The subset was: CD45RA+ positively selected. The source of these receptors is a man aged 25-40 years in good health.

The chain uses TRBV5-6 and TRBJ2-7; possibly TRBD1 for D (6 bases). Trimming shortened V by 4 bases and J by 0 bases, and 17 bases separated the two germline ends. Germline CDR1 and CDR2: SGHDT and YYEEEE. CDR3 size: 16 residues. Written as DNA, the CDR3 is TGTGCCAGCAGCCCAGGGGCCTCCCCATACTCCTACGAGCAGTACTTC. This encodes CASSPGASPYSYEQYF.

The CDR3: CASSPRTSGIQETQYF. CDR3 DNA: TGTGCCAGCAGCCCCAGGACTAGCGGGATCCAAGAGACCCAGTACTTC. The chain is built from TRBV7-6 and TRBJ2-5; 12 nucleotides match TRBD2. There are 16 residues in the CDR3. Germline loops: CDR1 SGHVS, CDR2 FNYEAQ. J lost 1 base, V lost 5 bases, and 5 bases had no gene match. Filled out from reference TRBV7-6 and TRBJ2-5, the complete variable domain reads GAGVSQSPRYKVTKRGQDVALRCDPISGHVSLYWYRQALGQGPEFLTYFNYEAQQDKSGLPNDRFSAERPEGSISTLTIQRTEQRDSAMYRCASSPRTSGIQETQYFGPGTRLLVL.

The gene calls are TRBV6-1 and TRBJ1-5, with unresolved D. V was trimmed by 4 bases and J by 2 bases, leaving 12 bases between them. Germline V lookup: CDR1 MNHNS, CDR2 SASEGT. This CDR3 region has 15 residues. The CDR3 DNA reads TGTGCCAGCAGTGTAGGAGGTTGGGGCAATCAGCCCCAGCATTTT. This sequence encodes CASSVGGWGNQPQHF.

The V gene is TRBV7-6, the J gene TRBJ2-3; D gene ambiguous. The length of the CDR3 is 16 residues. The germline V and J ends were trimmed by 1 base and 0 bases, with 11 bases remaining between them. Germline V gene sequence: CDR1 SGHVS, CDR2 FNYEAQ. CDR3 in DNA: TGTGCCAGCAGCTTAGGTAGACGGTCTAGCACAGATACGCAGTATTTT. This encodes CASSLGRRSSTDTQYF.

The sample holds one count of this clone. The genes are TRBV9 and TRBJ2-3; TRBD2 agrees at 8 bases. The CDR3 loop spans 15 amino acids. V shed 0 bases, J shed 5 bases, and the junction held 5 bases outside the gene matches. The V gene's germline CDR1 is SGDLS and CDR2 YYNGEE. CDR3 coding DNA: TGTGCCAGCAGCGTAGGAGCGGGAGCGGAAGATACGCAGTATTTT. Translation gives CASSVGAGAEDTQYF.

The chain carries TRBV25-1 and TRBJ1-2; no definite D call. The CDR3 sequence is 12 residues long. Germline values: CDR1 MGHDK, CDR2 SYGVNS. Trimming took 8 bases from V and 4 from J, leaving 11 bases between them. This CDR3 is CASRMAAYGYTF. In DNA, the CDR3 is TGTGCCAGCCGTATGGCAGCCTATGGCTACACCTTC.

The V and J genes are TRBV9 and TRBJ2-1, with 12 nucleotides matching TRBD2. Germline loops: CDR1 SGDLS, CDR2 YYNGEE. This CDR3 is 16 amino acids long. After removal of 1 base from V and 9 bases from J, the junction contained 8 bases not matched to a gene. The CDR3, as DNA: TGTGCCAGCAGCGTAAGGACTAGCGGGATGCAGGCTGAGCAGTTCTTC. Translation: CASSVRTSGMQAEQFF.

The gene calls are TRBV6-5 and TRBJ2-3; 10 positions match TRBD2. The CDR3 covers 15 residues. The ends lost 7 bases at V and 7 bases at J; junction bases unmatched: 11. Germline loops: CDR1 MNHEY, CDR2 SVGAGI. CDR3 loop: CASKEGLAARNTQYF. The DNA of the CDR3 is TGTGCCAGCAAAGAAGGACTAGCGGCACGTAATACGCAGTATTTT.

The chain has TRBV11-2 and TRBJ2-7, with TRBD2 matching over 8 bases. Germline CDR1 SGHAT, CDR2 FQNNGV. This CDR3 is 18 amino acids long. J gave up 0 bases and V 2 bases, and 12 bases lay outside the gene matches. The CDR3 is CASSLIVAGPTSSYEQYF. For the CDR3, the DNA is TGTGCCAGCAGCTTAATTGTAGCGGGACCCACTAGCTCCTACGAGCAGTACTTC.

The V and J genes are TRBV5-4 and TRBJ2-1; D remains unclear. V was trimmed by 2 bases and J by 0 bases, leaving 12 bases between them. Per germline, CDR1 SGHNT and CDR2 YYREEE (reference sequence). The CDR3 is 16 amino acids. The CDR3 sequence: CASSFWGSSSYNEQFF. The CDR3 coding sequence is TGTGCCAGCAGCTTTTGGGGATCTAGCTCCTACAATGAGCAGTTCTTC. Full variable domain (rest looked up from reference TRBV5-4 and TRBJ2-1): ETGVTQSPTHLIKTRGQQVTLRCSSQSGHNTVSWYQQALGQGPQFIFQYYREEENGRGNFPPRFSGLQFPNYSSELNVNALELDDSALYLCASSFWGSSSYNEQFFGPGTRLTVL.

CDR3 nucleotide sequence: TGCGCCAGCAGCCAAGCCCCGACTAGCGGCGCCTACAATGAGCAGTTCTTC. It encodes CASSQAPTSGAYNEQFF. The chain combines TRBV4-1 with TRBJ2-1; 9 bases align to TRBD2. This CDR3 comprises 17 residues. Losses at the gene ends were 1 base for V and 2 bases for J; bases not matched to a gene: 6. CDR1 is MGHRA and CDR2 is YSYEKL in the germline V gene.

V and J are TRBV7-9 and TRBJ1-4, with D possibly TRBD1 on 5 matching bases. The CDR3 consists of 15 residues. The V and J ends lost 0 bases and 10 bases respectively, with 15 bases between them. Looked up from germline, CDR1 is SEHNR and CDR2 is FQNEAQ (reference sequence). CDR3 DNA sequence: TGTGCCAGCAGCTTAGCTAGTTGGCAGGGAGGAAAACTGTTTTTT. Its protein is CASSLASWQGGKLFF. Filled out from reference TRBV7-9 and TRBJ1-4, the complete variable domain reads DTGVSQNPRHKITKRGQNVTFRCDPISEHNRLYWYRQTLGQGPEFLTYFQNEAQLEKSRLLSDRFSAERPKGSFSTLEIQRTEQGDSAMYLCASSLASWQGGKLFFGSGTQLSVL.

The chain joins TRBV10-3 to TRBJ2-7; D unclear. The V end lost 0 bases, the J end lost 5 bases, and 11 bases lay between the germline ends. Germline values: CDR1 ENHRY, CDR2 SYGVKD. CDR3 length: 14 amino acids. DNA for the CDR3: TGTGCCATCAGTGAGTCGAAGGTTTCAAACGAGCAGTACTTC. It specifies CAISESKVSNEQYF.

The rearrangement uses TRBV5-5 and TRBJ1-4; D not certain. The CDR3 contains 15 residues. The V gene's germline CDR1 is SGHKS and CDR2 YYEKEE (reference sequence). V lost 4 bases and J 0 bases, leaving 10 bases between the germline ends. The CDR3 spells CASSGLGATNEKLFF. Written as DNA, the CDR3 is TGTGCCAGCAGCGGACTCGGCGCAACTAATGAAAAACTGTTTTTT.

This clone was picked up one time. CDR3 in DNA: TGTGCCAGCAGCTCCTTGGGGCGGGAGACCCAGTACTTC. Amino acids: CASSSLGRETQYF. This chain uses TRBV7-9 with TRBJ2-5, with D perhaps TRBD1 (5 bases). Germline CDR1 and CDR2: SEHNR and FQNEAQ (reference sequence). With 4 bases removed from V and 5 bases from J, the gap between germline ends came to 11 bases. CDR3 length: 13 amino acids.

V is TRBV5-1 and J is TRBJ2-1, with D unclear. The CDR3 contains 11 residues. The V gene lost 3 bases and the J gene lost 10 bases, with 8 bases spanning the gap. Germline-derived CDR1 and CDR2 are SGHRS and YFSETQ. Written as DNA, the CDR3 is TGCGCCAGCAGCTCGTCGCGAGAGCAGTTCTTC. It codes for CASSSSREQFF.

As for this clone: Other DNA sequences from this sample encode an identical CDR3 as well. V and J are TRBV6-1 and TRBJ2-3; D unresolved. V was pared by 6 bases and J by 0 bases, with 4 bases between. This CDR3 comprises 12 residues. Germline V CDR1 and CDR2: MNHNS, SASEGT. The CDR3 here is CASSGSTDTQYF. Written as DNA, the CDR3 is TGTGCCAGCAGCGGGAGCACAGATACGCAGTATTTT.

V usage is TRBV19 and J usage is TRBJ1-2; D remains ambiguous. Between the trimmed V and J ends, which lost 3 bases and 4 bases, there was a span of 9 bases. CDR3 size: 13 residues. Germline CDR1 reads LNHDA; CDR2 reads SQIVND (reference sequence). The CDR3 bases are TGTGCCAGTAGTATTACAGTTATCTATGGCTACACCTTC. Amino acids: CASSITVIYGYTF.

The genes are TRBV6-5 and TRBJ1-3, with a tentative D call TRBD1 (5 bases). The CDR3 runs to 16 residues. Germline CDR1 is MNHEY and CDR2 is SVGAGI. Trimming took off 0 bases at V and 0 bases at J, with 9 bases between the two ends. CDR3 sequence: CASSYSGVTSGNTIYF. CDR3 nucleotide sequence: TGTGCCAGCAGTTACTCAGGGGTAACCTCTGGAAACACCATATATTTT.

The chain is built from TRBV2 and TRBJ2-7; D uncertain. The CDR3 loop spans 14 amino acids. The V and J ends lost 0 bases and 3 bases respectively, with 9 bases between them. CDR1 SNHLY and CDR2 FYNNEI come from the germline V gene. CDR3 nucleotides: TGTGCCAGCAGTGAAGCGCCGAGCCGCTACGAGCAGTACTTC. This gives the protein CASSEAPSRYEQYF.

CDR3 sequence (DNA): TGTGCCAGCAGTTCCCGACCCACGCGCAATGAGCAGTTCTTC. Translated: CASSSRPTRNEQFF. The V and J genes are TRBV27 and TRBJ2-1; D is undetermined. The CDR3 is made up of 14 amino acids. CDR1 and CDR2 from the germline V gene are MNHEY and SMNVEV (reference sequence). V was clipped by 4 bases and J by 6 bases, with 13 bases between them.

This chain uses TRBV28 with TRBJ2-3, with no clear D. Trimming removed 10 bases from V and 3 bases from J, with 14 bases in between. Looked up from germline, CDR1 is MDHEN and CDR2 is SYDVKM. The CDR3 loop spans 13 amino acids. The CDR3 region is CAIEAGKTDTQYF. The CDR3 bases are TGTGCCATCGAAGCAGGCAAGACAGATACGCAGTATTTT.

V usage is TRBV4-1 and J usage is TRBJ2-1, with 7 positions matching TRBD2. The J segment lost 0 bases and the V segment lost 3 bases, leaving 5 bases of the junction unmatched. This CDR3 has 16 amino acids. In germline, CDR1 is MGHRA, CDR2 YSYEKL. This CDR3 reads CASSHPRGGSYNEQFF. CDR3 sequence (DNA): TGCGCCAGCAGCCACCCCCGCGGGGGCTCCTACAATGAGCAGTTCTTC.

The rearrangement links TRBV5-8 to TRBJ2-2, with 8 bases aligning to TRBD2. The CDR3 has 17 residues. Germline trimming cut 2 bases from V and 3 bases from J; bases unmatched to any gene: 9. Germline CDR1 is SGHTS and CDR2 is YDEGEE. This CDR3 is CASSFPAGGVDTGELFF. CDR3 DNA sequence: TGTGCCAGCAGCTTTCCGGCGGGAGGAGTTGACACCGGGGAGCTGTTTTTT.